This TCR beta chain was documented in a study of T cell responses to AZD1222 COVID-19 vaccine. Study observations and caveats: Baseline serology detected seropositivity in only 5 to 7 AZD1222 recipients. Spike-specific TCR depth and breadth grew after two AZD1222 doses.

V shed 4 bases and J 2 bases; nucleotides not matched to a gene: 3. Germline CDR1 and CDR2: LGHNA and YNFKEQ. CDR3 size: 14 residues. On this clone: Its specificity is not known.

Produced via immunoSEQ multiplex PCR; TCRdb's table is partial and in-frame only. The table records roughly 160,000 clones, about 92% of them present only once. Sequenced here: peripheral blood, sampled 28 days after the second AZD1222 dose. The rearrangement links TRBV4-2 to TRBJ1-2, with 8 bases fitting TRBD1. This TCR was sampled from an adult who received the AZD1222 COVID-19 vaccine. CDR3 nucleotides: TGTGCCAGCAGCCCCCGACAGGGGAACTATGGCTACACCTTC. As protein: CASSPRQGNYGYTF.